The entry below gives a single T cell receptor beta chain sequence along with its context. In the source study's methods: Nucleated cell number was recorded as an estimate derived from reference gene primer amplification. Profiled with immunoSEQ multiplex PCR; TCRdb holds only in-frame clones, not every one. The V and J calls and clone size are taken from that table; D and trimming were inferred from the DNA. The top ten hold 6% to 9% of the sample, which has approximately 320,000 clones, 85% seen once. The data are from a study of blood T cell repertoires in COVID-19. Turning to the study itself: COVID-19 samples collected from the United States, Italy and Spain covered acute and convalescent phases. The analysed material was cDNA or gDNA that came from T cells, B-cell-depleted T cells, or PBMCs.

J lost 3 bases, V lost 4 bases, and 18 bases had no gene match. From germline, CDR1 is LNHDA and CDR2 SQIVND (reference sequence). The CDR3 covers 19 residues. The sequenced sample consisted of peripheral blood. The origin of this receptor is a human donor in a cohort sampled during active COVID-19. The chain has TRBV19 and TRBJ1-5, with 7 bases aligning to TRBD1. This chain's CDR3 is CASSTPRDSFTSLNQPQHF. The CDR3 DNA reads TGTGCCAGTAGTACTCCCCGGGACAGCTTCACTTCCCTCAATCAGCCCCAGCATTTT.